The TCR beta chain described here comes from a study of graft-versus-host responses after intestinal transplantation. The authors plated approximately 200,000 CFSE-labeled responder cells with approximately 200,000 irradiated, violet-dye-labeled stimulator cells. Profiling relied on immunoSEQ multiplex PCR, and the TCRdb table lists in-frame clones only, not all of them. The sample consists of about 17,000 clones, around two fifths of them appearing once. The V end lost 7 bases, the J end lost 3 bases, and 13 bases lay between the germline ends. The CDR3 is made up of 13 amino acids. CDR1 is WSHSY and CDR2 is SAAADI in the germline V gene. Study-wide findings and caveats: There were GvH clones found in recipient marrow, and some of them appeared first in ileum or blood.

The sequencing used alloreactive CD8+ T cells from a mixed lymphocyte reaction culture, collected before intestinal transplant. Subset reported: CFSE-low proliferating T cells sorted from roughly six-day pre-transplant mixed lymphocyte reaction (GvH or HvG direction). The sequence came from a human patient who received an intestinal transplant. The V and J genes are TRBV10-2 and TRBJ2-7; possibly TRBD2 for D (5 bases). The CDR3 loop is CASTPRDYYEQYF. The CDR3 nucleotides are TGCGCCAGCACCCCTAGAGACTACTACGAGCAGTACTTC.